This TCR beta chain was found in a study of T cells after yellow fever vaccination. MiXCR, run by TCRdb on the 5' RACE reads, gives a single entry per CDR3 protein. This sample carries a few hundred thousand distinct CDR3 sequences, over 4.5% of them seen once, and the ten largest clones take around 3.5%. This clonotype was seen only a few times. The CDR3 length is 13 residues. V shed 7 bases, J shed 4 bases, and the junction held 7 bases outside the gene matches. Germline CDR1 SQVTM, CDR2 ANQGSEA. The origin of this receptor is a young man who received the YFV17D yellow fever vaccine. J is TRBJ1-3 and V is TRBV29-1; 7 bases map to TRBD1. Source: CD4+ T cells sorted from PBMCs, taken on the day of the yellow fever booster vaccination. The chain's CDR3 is CSAQTGWGNTIYF. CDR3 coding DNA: TGCAGCGCCCAGACAGGGTGGGGAAACACCATATATTTT.